The 9 T cell receptor beta chains given below trace back to one sample, sequenced in a study of blood T cell repertoires in COVID-19. Libraries were prepared by immunoSEQ multiplex PCR; TCRdb keeps only in-frame clonotypes and omits some of them. This sample yields approximately 70,000 clones, of which approximately 92% are seen a single time; about an eighth belongs to the top ten. The sequenced sample was peripheral blood. The source is a human donor with active COVID-19. The donor label of this sample is uncertain.

The chain uses TRBV14 and TRBJ2-3; D may be TRBD1 (6 bases). Germline lookup yields CDR1 SGHDN and CDR2 FVKESK. Trimming left V 2 bases short and J 4 bases short, with 13 bases between. The CDR3 has 15 residues. The CDR3 DNA sequence: TGTGCCAGCAGCCAACTAGGGGGTCCGCCAGATACGCAGTATTTT. It yields the protein CASSQLGGPPDTQYF.

The genes are TRBV5-5 and TRBJ2-5; the D gene is possibly TRBD2 (6 bases). Looked up from germline, CDR1 is SGHKS and CDR2 is YYEKEE (reference sequence). The V end lost 7 bases, the J end lost 0 bases, and 10 bases lay between the germline ends. CDR3 length equals 13 residues. Written as DNA, the CDR3 is TGTGCCAGCTCCCGGGGGTACCAAGAGACCCAGTACTTC. Translated, it gives CASSRGYQETQYF.

The table lists this clone with a count of one. This chain joins TRBV19 and TRBJ2-7; the match to TRBD2 covers 13 bases. CDR1 is LNHDA and CDR2 is SQIVND in the germline V gene (reference sequence). V gave up 4 bases and J gave up 4 bases; unmatched junction bases: 4. The CDR3 is 15 residues long. CDR3 loop: CASSTWTSGGYEQYF. The CDR3 DNA reads TGTGCCAGTAGTACCTGGACTAGCGGGGGTTACGAGCAGTACTTC.

This chain connects TRBV9 to TRBJ2-7; 7 nucleotides line up with TRBD2. Per germline, CDR1 SGDLS and CDR2 YYNGEE. V was clipped by 0 bases and J by 0 bases; unmatched bases: 3. The CDR3 totals 15 residues. The CDR3 coding sequence is TGTGCCAGCAGCGTAGACCTAGCGGCCTCCTACGAGCAGTACTTC. Protein sequence: CASSVDLAASYEQYF.

The chain joins TRBV30 to TRBJ1-2, with D maybe TRBD1 (5 bases). The CDR3 consists of 14 residues. V lost 6 bases and J lost 4, with 18 bases in between. The germline V gene encodes CDR1 GTSNPN and CDR2 SVGIG (reference sequence). CDR3 sequence (DNA): TGTGCCTGCCCTAAGCGGGGCGCAAGCTATGGCTACACCTTC. Encoded protein: CACPKRGASYGYTF. Full variable domain (rest looked up from reference TRBV30 and TRBJ1-2): SQTIHQWPATLVQPVGSPLSLECTVEGTSNPNLYWYRQAAGRGLQLLFYSVGIGQISSEVPQNLSASRPQDRQFILSSKKLLLSDSGFYLCACPKRGASYGYTFGSGTRLTVV.

V is TRBV7-3 and J is TRBJ2-3, with 10 bases fitting TRBD2. Trimming cost V 5 bases and J 3 bases; bases outside gene matches: 11. Germline V gene sequence: CDR1 SGHTA, CDR2 FQGTGA. There are 17 residues in the CDR3. The CDR3 region is CASSPILAGAGTDTQYF. As DNA, the CDR3 is TGTGCCAGCAGCCCTATTCTAGCGGGAGCAGGAACAGATACGCAGTATTTT.

This chain joins TRBV11-2 and TRBJ2-3, with TRBD1 matching 10 bases. The CDR3 spans 13 residues. J was trimmed by 10 bases and V by 3 bases; bases with no gene match: 4. In germline, CDR1 is SGHAT, CDR2 FQNNGV. Written as DNA, the CDR3 is TGTGCCAGCAGCTTGGGGGACAGGGGTTCGCAGTATTTT. Its translation is CASSLGDRGSQYF. The whole variable domain, remainder taken from reference TRBV11-2 and TRBJ2-3, is EAGVAQSPRYKIIEKRQSVAFWCNPISGHATLYWYQQILGQGPKLLIQFQNNGVVDDSQLPKDRFSAERLKGVDSTLKIQPAKLEDSAVYLCASSLGDRGSQYFGPGTRLTVL.

This chain connects TRBV5-5 to TRBJ2-1; 14 nucleotides match TRBD2. The CDR3 runs to 18 residues. With 3 bases clipped from V and 0 bases from J, the junction kept 5 bases outside the gene matches. The germline CDR1 and CDR2 sequences are SGHKS and YYEKEE (reference sequence). CDR3 sequence reads: CASSSFGTSGSSYNEQFF. In DNA, the CDR3 is TGTGCCAGCAGCTCGTTTGGGACTAGCGGGAGCTCCTACAATGAGCAGTTCTTC.

The V call is TRBV19, the J call TRBJ2-7; maybe TRBD2 (6 bases). V lost 4 bases and J 7 bases, leaving 11 bases between the germline ends. Germline CDR1 LNHDA, CDR2 SQIVND (reference sequence). The CDR3 extends over 12 amino acids. As DNA, the CDR3 is TGTGCCAGTAGTACCCCGGGAGAAGAGCAGTACTTC. Its translation is CASSTPGEEQYF.